This T cell receptor (beta chain) stems from a study of cytomegalovirus exposure and HLA in healthy donors. Germline CDR1 reads WSHSY; CDR2 reads SAAADI. CDR3 length: 13 residues. Broader study findings: Under in vitro conditions, three CMV-associated chains were confirmed as specific for CMV antigens. Most observed TCR sequences were rare, whereas some public TCRs were detected in many donors. The study put some 150 TCR beta chains on its list as cytomegalovirus-associated.

As for this clone: What it binds is not known.

Sequenced by immunoSEQ multiplex PCR; TCRdb stores in-frame clones only, minus some. The sample lists roughly 140,000 clones; around nine tenths were seen once. The chain is built from TRBV10-2 and TRBJ1-5; a possible D gene is TRBD1 (5 bases). Sequencing used PBMCs. The receptor was derived from a woman aged 18-29 years in good health and CMV-seropositive. CDR3 coding DNA: TGCGCTCGCAACCACAGGTACAATCAGCCCCAGCATTTT. This encodes CARNHRYNQPQHF.